The T cell receptor (beta chain) described here comes from a study of Ad26.COV2.S vaccination and SARS-CoV-2 variants. Background on the study: Ad26.COV2.S, an intramuscular injection, was given once or twice 56 days apart.

Described treatment: about 20 received Ad26.COV2.S at low or high dose, single or two shots; a few received placebo; per-sample allocation not given. After the first vaccine or placebo injection, samples were drawn on day 63. Spike of the Wuhan-strain SARS-CoV-2 was expressed by an Ad26 vector, which formed the vaccine. The protocol was immunoSEQ multiplex PCR, while the TCRdb copy is restricted to in-frame clones and leaves out a portion. The repertoire holds roughly 390,000 clones, with 88% as singletons. V was cut by 5 bases and J by 5 bases, with 13 bases left in between. Germline-derived CDR1 and CDR2 are LNHDA and SQIVND (reference sequence). The CDR3 has 13 amino acids. Study results and limitations: Higher spike-specific TCR breadth was found in vaccine recipients than in placebo recipients.

Regarding this clone: Antigen specificity is unknown.

This sequence was found in a person between 18 and 65 years old who received the Ad26.COV2.S COVID-19 vaccine or a placebo. Specimen: peripheral blood, collected in a trial of Ad26.COV2.S vaccine versus placebo. V is TRBV19 and J is TRBJ2-7, with D perhaps TRBD2 (5 bases). The CDR3 DNA reads TGTGCCAGTAGTCTTGGCCCGGGGAACGAGCAGTACTTC. Amino acids: CASSLGPGNEQYF.